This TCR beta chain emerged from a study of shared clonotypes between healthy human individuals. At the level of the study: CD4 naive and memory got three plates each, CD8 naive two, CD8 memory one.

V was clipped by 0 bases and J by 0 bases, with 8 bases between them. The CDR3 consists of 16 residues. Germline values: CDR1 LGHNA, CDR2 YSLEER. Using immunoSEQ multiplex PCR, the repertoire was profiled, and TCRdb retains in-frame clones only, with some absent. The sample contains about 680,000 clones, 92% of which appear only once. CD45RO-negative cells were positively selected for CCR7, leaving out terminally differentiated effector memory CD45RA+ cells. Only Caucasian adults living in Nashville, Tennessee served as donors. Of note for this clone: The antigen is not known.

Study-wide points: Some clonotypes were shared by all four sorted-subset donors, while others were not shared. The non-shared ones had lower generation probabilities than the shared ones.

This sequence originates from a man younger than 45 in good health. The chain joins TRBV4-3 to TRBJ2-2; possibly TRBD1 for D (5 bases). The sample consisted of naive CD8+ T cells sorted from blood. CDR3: CASSQDRRANTGELFF. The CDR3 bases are TGCGCCAGCAGCCAAGATCGCAGGGCGAACACCGGGGAGCTGTTTTTT.